This TCR beta chain was recorded in a study of human T cells and chemical hapten exposure (dated by TCRdb to about 2021). Concerning the study at large: For sensitization, 2% DPC in acetone was applied to an approximately 2 cm by approximately 2 cm area of upper inner arm skin. Throughout the study period of around 24 weeks, patients also received therapeutic DPC doses to the scalp every week. Patch testing on the upper back used Finn chambers containing 0.01% DPC, with scoring done after 6 days according to International Contact Dermatitis Research Group standards. The mostly female patient cohort included alopecia areata with under or over 50% scalp involvement, alopecia totalis and alopecia universalis. Libraries were combined into a pool for sequencing, and differences in TCR yield between samples came mainly from small differences in library volumes within the pool. This study followed changes in the peripheral blood TCR repertoire in vivo during primary and secondary sensitization of alopecia patients to the hapten diphenylcyclopropenone (DPC). Blood was sampled from patients pre-sensitization (week 0) and at 2, 6 and about 24 weeks after DPC sensitization. About 29 alopecia patients gave blood for TCR sequencing at one to four time points (pre-sensitization, 2, 6 and 24 weeks).

This clonotype was observed at least ten times. It lacks a known antigen. Within one base of it there is no much larger clone, and no base qualities were kept. Looking up the germline V gene (reference sequence) yields CDR1 DFQATT and CDR2 SNEGSKA. Counted from cysteine to phenylalanine, this CDR3 has 16 amino acids. Left in the record is the CDR3 DNA by itself, 48 bases read in frame from the first base. The V and J ends are trimmed by 4 bases and 2 bases, leaving 17 bases between them. The library was obtained by RACE. The sequencer listed for this sample is NextSeq 500. During library preparation, unique molecular identifiers were attached to individual cDNA molecules so that TCRs could be counted in a quantitative, reproducible way. Each blood RNA sample was used to sequence both TCR alpha and TCR beta chains. The paper's processing steps were these. The median number of TCRs per sample was 90,000 to 100,000, ranging from about 23,224 to 750,000. The Decombinator software suite was used to annotate the V, J and CDR3 of the TCR reads. To make PS versus PT1 abundance plots, every sample was subsampled to the same number of TCRs (28,000). Expanded TCRs were defined as absent before sensitization and observed at least eight times at the 2-week time point. TCRdb reworked the public reads: Q25 trimming with fastp, MiXCR clone assembly, productive beta chains retained. Rows are combined by CDR3 protein, so each entry shows the most common genes and DNA. V and J calls and clone size were set by TCRdb, not the authors. Present in this sample are roughly 100,000 distinct CDR3 sequences, roughly an eighth of which were seen just once. The ten top clones hold 1.6% of the sample.

Overall study outcomes, separate from this receptor: Patch test score correlated positively with the number of PT1 expanded TCRs, reaching significance at thresholds 8, 16 and 32 but not at 4. Compared with pre-sensitization or healthy control sets, expanded TCRs formed significantly more large CDR3 similarity clusters, which is consistent with antigen-driven responses. DPC sensitization did not change how many TCRs were above 1 in 1000 frequency, and no evidence was found of alterations in global repertoire structure. After repeated subsampling, the strength of the expansion versus patch-test correlation and the threshold at which it became significant changed. All patients had alopecia, a presumed autoimmune disease, so their immune response might differ from that of healthy individuals.

The intended sense of this specimen's time point label: pre-sensitization, week 0. The treatment or condition label for this specimen denotes: therapeutic diphenylcyclopropenone sensitization with weekly scalp DPC. At each patch-test visit, blood was drawn before the patch test was applied. Patients were eligible if aged 18 to 70, diagnosed with alopecia and judged suitable for DPC therapy, and pregnant patients were excluded. Total RNA was extracted from unfractionated whole blood collected in Tempus Blood RNA tubes. This clonotype originated in a woman aged 50 to 65 with alopecia areata. Some clones in this sample may be carry-over from other donors' samples. The chain was built from TRBV20-1 and TRBJ2-2; the D gene assignment is perhaps TRBD1 or TRBD2, with each matching 5 bases. The sample here was whole blood, taken in connection with sensitization to the hapten diphenylcyclopropenone (DPC). The CDR3 protein sequence reads: CSANRGVAANTGELFF. The nucleotides are TGCAGTGCTAATAGAGGGGTCGCGGCTAACACCGGGGAGCTGTTTTTT.